Listed below are T cell receptor beta chains from one sample, sequenced in a study of Ad26.COV2.S vaccination and SARS-CoV-2 variants. Some clones are missing from TCRdb's copy, which holds only in-frame ones; the method was immunoSEQ multiplex PCR. Here the sample spans around 300,000 clones, 88% being singletons. Sequenced material: peripheral blood, taken in a trial of Ad26.COV2.S vaccine versus placebo. The receptors shown here come from a person between 18 and 65 years old who received the Ad26.COV2.S COVID-19 vaccine or a placebo. CDR3s include the opening cysteine and the closing phenylalanine or tryptophan. Each record gives: clone size, V gene, D gene, J gene, CDR3 protein, CDR3 DNA. D genes are given only for firm matches. Clone size is not always given. Where it is, it says once, few, many or a class for expanded clones.

size: .
V: TRBV7-3
D: .
J: TRBJ2-1
CDR3: CASSLRSRLGSYNEQFF
DNA: TGTGCCAGCAGCCTAAGGTCTCGGCTTGGTTCCTACAATGAGCAGTTCTTC

size: .
V: TRBV2
D: TRBD1
J: TRBJ1-4
CDR3: CASRRQGEGEKLFF
DNA: TGTGCCAGCAGACGACAGGGCGAGGGTGAAAAACTGTTTTTT

size: once
V: TRBV6-5
D: .
J: TRBJ1-4
CDR3: CASSYSRAGPRVKLFF
DNA: TGTGCCAGCAGTTACTCTCGGGCCGGTCCCCGGGTGAAACTGTTTTTT

size: .
V: TRBV6-1
D: .
J: TRBJ2-3
CDR3: CASSEGTDTQYF
DNA: TGTGCCAGCAGTGAGGGGACAGATACGCAGTATTTT

size: .
V: TRBV29-1
D: .
J: TRBJ1-2
CDR3: CSVETLNRPHGDYGYTF
DNA: TGCAGCGTTGAAACCTTAAACCGGCCGCATGGGGACTATGGCTACACCTTC

size: .
V: TRBV18
D: .
J: TRBJ2-4
CDR3: CASSPAGQGVKNIQYF
DNA: TGTGCCAGCTCACCAGCGGGTCAGGGAGTCAAAAACATTCAGTACTTC

size: few
V: TRBV27
D: .
J: TRBJ1-1
CDR3: CASSGLASGKNTEAFF
DNA: TGTGCCAGCAGTGGCCTTGCATCGGGGAAGAACACTGAAGCTTTCTTT

size: .
V: TRBV9
D: .
J: TRBJ1-2
CDR3: CASTGAGDYGYTF
DNA: TGTGCCAGCACCGGGGCTGGAGACTATGGCTACACCTTC

size: .
V: TRBV28
D: .
J: TRBJ1-3
CDR3: CASSDRNGNTIYF
DNA: TGTGCCAGCAGTGACAGAAATGGAAACACCATATATTTT

size: .
V: TRBV21-1
D: .
J: TRBJ1-2
CDR3: CASSANGNYGYTF
DNA: TGTGCCAGCAGCGCCAACGGGAACTATGGCTACACCTTC

size: .
V: TRBV30
D: .
J: TRBJ1-6
CDR3: CAWTLLGPLHF
DNA: TGTGCCTGGACCCTCTTGGGACCCCTCCACTTT

size: .
V: TRBV10-3
D: .
J: TRBJ1-2
CDR3: CAINLGQTNKNYGYTF
DNA: TGTGCCATCAATTTGGGGCAGACGAATAAAAACTATGGCTACACCTTC

size: .
V: TRBV10-3
D: TRBD2
J: TRBJ2-7
CDR3: CATLIAGVGEQYF
DNA: TGTGCCACTCTGATAGCGGGAGTTGGCGAGCAGTACTTC

size: .
V: TRBV9
D: .
J: TRBJ2-2
CDR3: CASSKGTTGELFF
DNA: TGTGCCAGCAGCAAGGGGACCACCGGGGAGCTGTTTTTT

size: once
V: TRBV7-2
D: .
J: TRBJ2-3
CDR3: CASSRSSGADTQYF
DNA: TGTGCCAGCAGCCGGAGTTCCGGGGCTGATACGCAGTATTTT

size: .
V: TRBV7-9
D: .
J: TRBJ2-3
CDR3: CASSPPGSYTQYF
DNA: TGTGCCAGCAGCCCCCCCGGGAGTTATACGCAGTATTTT

size: .
V: TRBV6-2/TRBV6-3
D: .
J: TRBJ2-5
CDR3: CASSYATRTMRLAQYF
DNA: TGTGCCAGCAGTTACGCAACTCGCACAATGCGATTGGCCCAGTACTTC

size: .
V: TRBV29-1
D: .
J: TRBJ2-1
CDR3: CSVVGLGLNNEQFF
DNA: TGCAGCGTTGTAGGGCTGGGACTCAACAATGAGCAGTTCTTC

size: .
V: TRBV9
D: .
J: TRBJ2-7
CDR3: CASSPPTDQDEQYF
DNA: TGTGCCAGCAGCCCTCCGACCGACCAGGACGAGCAGTACTTC

size: .
V: TRBV6-6
D: TRBD2
J: TRBJ2-7
CDR3: CASSQWTSGGLTYEQYF
DNA: TGTGCCAGCAGTCAATGGACTAGCGGGGGCCTTACCTACGAGCAGTACTTC

size: .
V: TRBV19
D: .
J: TRBJ2-7
CDR3: CASSIVPQSYEQYF
DNA: TGTGCCAGTAGTATTGTCCCACAGTCCTACGAGCAGTACTTC

size: .
V: TRBV6-2/TRBV6-3
D: .
J: TRBJ2-1
CDR3: CASNPRSPPDNEQFF
DNA: TGTGCCAGCAACCCGAGGAGCCCCCCCGACAATGAGCAGTTCTTC

size: few
V: TRBV27
D: TRBD1
J: TRBJ1-2
CDR3: CASRQGEIGYTF
DNA: TGTGCCAGCCGACAGGGGGAGATTGGCTACACCTTC

size: .
V: TRBV30
D: TRBD1
J: TRBJ1-5
CDR3: CAWSVKSDRGGQPQHF
DNA: TGTGCCTGGAGTGTAAAATCCGACAGGGGAGGACAGCCCCAGCATTTT

size: .
V: TRBV6-2/TRBV6-3
D: .
J: TRBJ1-5
CDR3: CASSYATGTINQPQHF
DNA: TGTGCCAGCAGTTACGCAACCGGGACAATCAATCAGCCCCAGCATTTT

size: once
V: TRBV6-2/TRBV6-3
D: .
J: TRBJ2-7
CDR3: CASSRGTSYEQYF
DNA: TGTGCCAGCAGCCGGGGGACATCCTACGAGCAGTACTTC

size: once
V: TRBV6-4
D: .
J: TRBJ1-2
CDR3: CASSDSSRGHSSGYTF
DNA: TGTGCCAGCAGTGACTCGAGCCGGGGGCATTCCTCTGGCTACACCTTC

size: .
V: TRBV4-3
D: .
J: TRBJ1-2
CDR3: CASSNKYPGGLDGYTF
DNA: TGCGCCAGCAGCAACAAGTACCCCGGGGGACTCGATGGCTACACCTTC

size: .
V: TRBV28
D: .
J: TRBJ1-2
CDR3: CASSSPIGGYGYTF
DNA: TGTGCCAGCAGTTCTCCGATCGGGGGCTATGGCTACACCTTC

size: .
V: TRBV2
D: .
J: TRBJ1-2
CDR3: CASSDTQRGYGYTF
DNA: TGTGCCAGCAGCGATACCCAGCGGGGCTATGGCTACACCTTC

size: few
V: TRBV6-5
D: .
J: TRBJ2-7
CDR3: CASSRDPTYEQYF
DNA: TGTGCCAGCAGCCGCGACCCGACCTACGAGCAGTACTTC

size: .
V: TRBV6-2/TRBV6-3
D: TRBD2
J: TRBJ2-5
CDR3: CASSYGTSRSQYF
DNA: TGTGCCAGCAGTTACGGGACTAGCAGGTCCCAGTACTTC

size: .
V: TRBV12-5
D: TRBD1
J: TRBJ2-7
CDR3: CASWTGDSYEQYF
DNA: TGTGCTAGTTGGACAGGAGATTCCTACGAGCAGTACTTC

size: .
V: TRBV19
D: .
J: TRBJ2-6
CDR3: CASTGTDSGANVLTF
DNA: TGTGCCAGTACTGGGACCGACTCTGGGGCCAACGTCCTGACTTTC

size: .
V: TRBV5-3
D: TRBD2
J: TRBJ2-1
CDR3: CARSPTSGTYNEQFF
DNA: TGTGCCAGAAGCCCGACTAGCGGGACGTACAATGAGCAGTTCTTC

size: .
V: TRBV18
D: .
J: TRBJ1-1
CDR3: CASSPRTGTTEAFF
DNA: TGTGCCAGCTCACCACGAACAGGTACCACTGAAGCTTTCTTT

size: .
V: TRBV30
D: .
J: TRBJ2-5
CDR3: CAWSPPGGTQYF
DNA: TGTGCCTGGAGTCCGCCCGGGGGGACCCAGTACTTC

size: .
V: TRBV6-6
D: .
J: TRBJ1-2
CDR3: CASRAANLHYGYTF
DNA: TGTGCCAGCAGGGCTGCGAACCTTCACTATGGCTACACCTTC

size: .
V: TRBV18
D: TRBD1
J: TRBJ1-6
CDR3: CASSPLGTVDSPLHF
DNA: TGTGCCAGCTCACCACTCGGGACAGTAGATTCACCCCTCCACTTT

size: .
V: TRBV10-3
D: .
J: TRBJ1-1
CDR3: CAISERGSTEAFF
DNA: TGTGCCATCAGTGAGCGGGGATCCACTGAAGCTTTCTTT

size: .
V: TRBV7-9
D: TRBD1
J: TRBJ1-1
CDR3: CASSKTGGAEAFF
DNA: TGTGCCAGCAGCAAGACAGGGGGAGCTGAAGCTTTCTTT

size: .
V: TRBV5-4
D: .
J: TRBJ1-2
CDR3: CASSATGDYGYTF
DNA: TGTGCCAGCAGCGCGACAGGAGACTATGGCTACACCTTC

size: .
V: TRBV11-3
D: .
J: TRBJ2-2
CDR3: CASSFSSPGELFF
DNA: TGTGCCAGCAGCTTTTCCAGTCCCGGGGAGCTGTTTTTT

size: .
V: TRBV19
D: .
J: TRBJ1-1
CDR3: CASSLALHTEAFF
DNA: TGTGCCAGTAGTTTGGCGTTGCACACTGAAGCTTTCTTT

size: .
V: TRBV3-1/TRBV3-2
D: .
J: TRBJ2-5
CDR3: CASSQVRQETQYF
DNA: TGTGCCAGCAGCCAAGTTCGACAAGAGACCCAGTACTTC

size: .
V: TRBV7-7
D: .
J: TRBJ2-2
CDR3: CASSPSRRAGISTGELFF
DNA: TGTGCTAGCAGCCCTTCACGCAGGGCGGGGATAAGCACCGGGGAGCTGTTTTTT

size: .
V: TRBV5-1
D: TRBD1
J: TRBJ1-6
CDR3: CASSLGQGRSPLHF
DNA: TGCGCCAGCAGCCTAGGACAGGGGCGTTCACCCCTCCACTTT

size: many
V: TRBV12-3/TRBV12-4
D: .
J: TRBJ1-2
CDR3: CASSLLLASGYTF
DNA: TGTGCCAGCAGTTTACTGCTCGCAAGTGGCTACACCTTC

size: .
V: TRBV4-1
D: .
J: TRBJ2-5
CDR3: CASGITESGWETQYF
DNA: TGCGCCAGCGGAATCACAGAATCGGGATGGGAGACCCAGTACTTC

size: .
V: TRBV6-1
D: .
J: TRBJ1-1
CDR3: CASSEQGLNTEAFF
DNA: TGTGCCAGCAGTGAGCAGGGCCTCAACACTGAAGCTTTCTTT

size: .
V: TRBV19
D: TRBD1
J: TRBJ2-7
CDR3: CASSVDRDSEQYF
DNA: TGTGCCAGTAGTGTTGACAGGGACAGCGAGCAGTACTTC

size: .
V: TRBV7-9
D: .
J: TRBJ1-2
CDR3: CASSFDGYTF
DNA: TGTGCCAGCAGCTTCGATGGCTACACCTTC

size: .
V: TRBV7-2
D: .
J: TRBJ1-2
CDR3: CASSLEGTTDF
DNA: TGTGCCAGCAGCTTAGAGGGGACAACCGACTTC

size: .
V: TRBV7-9
D: .
J: TRBJ1-5
CDR3: CASSSNNQPQHF
DNA: TGTGCCAGCAGCTCGAACAATCAGCCCCAGCATTTT